These 28 T cell receptor beta chains were sequenced from one sample in a study of cytomegalovirus exposure and HLA in healthy donors. The PCR contained 60 Vbeta and 13 Jbeta primers. Here immunoSEQ multiplex PCR was the method, and the copy in TCRdb shows in-frame clones only, minus some. This table has around 64,000 clones, just over 85% appearing once. The sample was PBMCs. The receptors shown here come from a woman aged 30 to 39 in good health and CMV-seronegative.

The chain uses TRBV21-1 and TRBJ1-1; the table assigns TRBD1, which was not confirmed against the DNA. TRBV21-1 is tagged as a pseudogene. This CDR3 contains 15 residues. The DNA for the CDR3 is TGTGCCAGCAGCACATCTGCGAGGGGGCGCACTGAAGCTTTCTTT. This sequence encodes CASSTSARGRTEAFF.

Only one count was recorded for this clone. The gene calls are TRBV27 and TRBJ2-3; the match to TRBD2 covers 10 bases. CDR3 size: 19 residues. After removal of 3 bases from V and 1 base from J, the junction contained 13 bases not matched to a gene. Germline V lookup: CDR1 MNHEY, CDR2 SMNVEV (reference sequence). Here the CDR3 DNA reads TGTGCCAGCAGTTTGCGATGGCTAGCGGGAGTAGGCGGCACAGATACGCAGTATTTT. It encodes CASSLRWLAGVGGTDTQYF.

This clone was observed once. The CDR3 loop reads CASSPWTSGKDTQYF. The CDR3 DNA is TGTGCCAGCAGCCCTTGGACTAGCGGGAAGGATACGCAGTATTTT. J is TRBJ2-3 and V is TRBV7-9; 12 nucleotides align to TRBD2. J was trimmed by 6 bases and V by 5 bases; bases with no gene match: 6. Germline V lookup: CDR1 SEHNR, CDR2 FQNEAQ (reference sequence). This CDR3 region has 15 residues.

In DNA form, the CDR3 reads TGCGCCAGCAGCCCCCAGGGACAGGGAGTTGAAAAACTGTTTTTT. This codes for CASSPQGQGVEKLFF. This rearrangement joins TRBV4-3 to TRBJ1-4; 9 bases agree with TRBD1. CDR1 is LGHNA and CDR2 is YSLEER in the germline V gene. CDR3 length: 15 amino acids. Losses at the gene ends were 4 bases for V and 7 bases for J; bases not matched to a gene: 7.

This clone occurred a few times. The gene calls are TRBV4-1 and TRBJ2-3; TRBD2 matches 8 bases. Germline V lookup: CDR1 MGHRA, CDR2 YSYEKL. The CDR3 has 16 amino acids. The junction had 7 bases not matched to a gene; V was cut back by 3 bases and J by 2 bases. The DNA of the CDR3 is TGCGCCAGCAGCCAGGAACTAGCGGACTTCACAGATACGCAGTATTTT. Protein: CASSQELADFTDTQYF.

The genes are TRBV30 and TRBJ2-2, with TRBD1 matching over 11 bases. Germline CDR1 and CDR2: GTSNPN and SVGIG (reference sequence). CDR3 length equals 14 residues. V lost 1 base to trimming and J lost 6 bases; unmatched junction nucleotides: 1. The CDR3 reads CAWSEDRGPGELFF. In DNA, the CDR3 is TGTGCCTGGAGTGAGGACAGGGGGCCCGGGGAGCTGTTTTTT.

The J gene is TRBJ2-7, the V gene TRBV27, with TRBD2 matching 8 bases. From germline, CDR1 is MNHEY and CDR2 SMNVEV (reference sequence). The CDR3 runs to 17 residues. J gave up 0 bases and V 2 bases, and 9 bases lay outside the gene matches. DNA for the CDR3: TGTGCCAGCAGTTTAAGGGTAGCGGGAACCAGCTCCTACGAGCAGTACTTC. Translated, it gives CASSLRVAGTSSYEQYF.

The V and J genes are TRBV13 and TRBJ2-3; TRBD1 agrees at 10 bases. There are 15 residues in the CDR3. J was trimmed by 2 bases and V by 5 bases; bases with no gene match: 4. CDR1 and CDR2 from the germline V gene are PRHDT and FYEKMQ (reference sequence). The CDR3: CASSRTGGPTDTQYF. The CDR3 nucleotides read TGTGCCAGCAGCCGGACAGGGGGACCCACAGATACGCAGTATTTT.

This clone was seen more than once but under ten times. The chain joins TRBV19 to TRBJ1-3; no firm D call. With 5 bases removed from V and 0 bases from J, the gap between germline ends came to 8 bases. Germline CDR1 LNHDA, CDR2 SQIVND (reference sequence). The CDR3 extends over 14 amino acids. CDR3 nucleotide sequence: TGTGCCAGTAGTGAGGCAAGCTCTGGAAACACCATATATTTT. Its translation: CASSEASSGNTIYF.

V usage is TRBV6-6 and J usage is TRBJ1-1; a possible D gene is TRBD1 (5 bases). This CDR3 region has 13 residues. Germline V gene lookup returns CDR1 MNHNY and CDR2 SVGAGI (reference sequence). V lost 5 bases, J lost 4 bases, and 11 bases lay in between. The CDR3 spells CASSPQGFTEAFF. CDR3 nucleotides: TGTGCCAGCAGTCCCCAGGGCTTCACTGAAGCTTTCTTT.

This chain connects TRBV19 to TRBJ2-6; 8 nucleotides align to TRBD1. From germline, CDR1 is LNHDA and CDR2 SQIVND (reference sequence). The CDR3 is 19 amino acids. J gave up 0 bases and V 4 bases, and 11 bases lay outside the gene matches. This CDR3 reads CASSRRTGWRGSGANVLTF. The CDR3 DNA is TGTGCCAGTAGTAGACGGACAGGGTGGAGGGGCTCTGGGGCCAACGTCCTGACTTTC.

This sequence joins TRBV2 and TRBJ2-2, with D possibly TRBD1 on 6 matching bases. Germline V lookup: CDR1 SNHLY, CDR2 FYNNEI. CDR3 length: 12 residues. Between the trimmed V and J ends, which lost 6 bases and 4 bases, there was a span of 6 bases. CDR3 sequence: CASRGATGELFF. CDR3 DNA sequence: TGTGCCAGCAGGGGGGCCACCGGGGAGCTGTTTTTT.

This rearrangement joins TRBV28 to TRBJ1-5; TRBD1 agrees at 8 bases. CDR3 length: 15 amino acids. With 6 bases clipped from V and 2 bases from J, the junction kept 6 bases outside the gene matches. Germline CDR1 and CDR2: MDHEN and SYDVKM. The CDR3 is CASRQGARGNQPQHF. CDR3 in DNA: TGTGCCAGCAGGCAGGGGGCGCGGGGCAATCAGCCCCAGCATTTT.

This sequence joins TRBV27 and TRBJ2-1; a possible D gene is TRBD1 (6 bases). Germline V gene data show CDR1 as MNHEY and CDR2 as SMNVEV (reference sequence). With 5 bases removed from V and 0 bases from J, the gap between germline ends came to 8 bases. The CDR3 extends over 14 amino acids. The CDR3 is CASSIGGSYNEQFF. CDR3 DNA sequence: TGTGCCAGCAGTATAGGGGGCTCCTACAATGAGCAGTTCTTC.

The CDR3 region is CASSLGPDFWDEQYF. The CDR3 DNA reads TGTGCCAGCAGCTTAGGACCTGACTTTTGGGACGAGCAGTACTTC. The chain uses TRBV11-3 and TRBJ2-7, with unresolved D. Germline loops: CDR1 SGHNT, CDR2 YENEEA. Trimming took off 1 base at V and 5 bases at J, with 15 bases between the two ends. This CDR3 region has 15 residues.

This clone was counted only a few times. DNA for the CDR3: TGTGCCAGCAGCTTAGCCGGGACAGCTAATGAAAAACTGTTTTTT. Translation: CASSLAGTANEKLFF. V is TRBV7-2 and J is TRBJ1-4, with 7 bases identical to TRBD1. The CDR3 is 15 amino acids. Trimming cost V 0 bases and J 3 bases; bases outside gene matches: 1. Germline values: CDR1 SGHTA, CDR2 FQGNSA.

This chain joins TRBV28 and TRBJ2-7, with D tentatively TRBD1 (6 bases). The length of the CDR3 is 14 residues. From germline, CDR1 is MDHEN and CDR2 SYDVKM. V was cut by 6 bases and J by 2 bases, with 14 bases left in between. This chain's CDR3 is CASSIGTTPYEQYF. In DNA, the CDR3 is TGTGCCAGCAGCATCGGGACAACTCCCTACGAGCAGTACTTC.

This chain links TRBV19 with TRBJ2-7; D might be TRBD1 (5 bases). Germline V gives CDR1 LNHDA, CDR2 SQIVND (reference sequence). The CDR3 extends over 14 amino acids. V lost 2 bases and J lost 2, with 10 bases in between. For the CDR3, the DNA is TGTGCCAGTAGTATACAGGGATCAACCTACGAGCAGTACTTC. As protein: CASSIQGSTYEQYF.

In its sample, this clone was seen once. The junction shows a germline mismatch at one end, possibly a read error. The chain links TRBV5-1 to TRBJ2-7; the D is unclear. Germline V gene sequence: CDR1 SGHRS, CDR2 YFSETQ. CDR3 size: 13 residues. The CDR3 nucleotides are TGCGCCAGCAGGTTGGCCTCTACCTACGAGCAGTACTTC. Residues: CASRLASTYEQYF.

The chain is built from TRBV13 and TRBJ1-2; D unclear. Germline V lookup: CDR1 PRHDT, CDR2 FYEKMQ (reference sequence). Trimming shortened V by 2 bases and J by 6 bases, and 7 bases separated the two germline ends. This CDR3 is built from 12 residues. The CDR3 DNA follows: TGTGCCAGCAGCTTAAGAGGGAATGGCTACACCTTC. Translation gives CASSLRGNGYTF. Looking up the rest from reference TRBV13 and TRBJ1-2 gives the full variable domain: AAGVIQSPRHLIKEKRETATLKCYPIPRHDTVYWYQQGPGQDPQFLISFYEKMQSDKGSIPDRFSAQQFSDYHSELNMSSLELGDSALYFCASSLRGNGYTFGSGTRLTVV.

This chain links TRBV27 with TRBJ2-7, with D tentatively TRBD1 (6 bases). CDR1 MNHEY and CDR2 SMNVEV come from the germline V gene (reference sequence). Trimming cost V 5 bases and J 4 bases, with 9 bases left between them. This CDR3 has 12 amino acids. The CDR3 region has the DNA TGTGCCAGCAGTCCAACAGGGTACGAGCAGTACTTC. It translates to CASSPTGYEQYF.

The chain links TRBV10-3 to TRBJ2-3, with D maybe TRBD1 (5 bases). In germline, CDR1 is ENHRY, CDR2 SYGVKD. The CDR3 loop spans 16 amino acids. The V end lost 6 bases, the J end lost 0 bases, and 16 bases lay between the germline ends. The CDR3 spells CAIREPRDSSTDTQYF. Written as DNA, the CDR3 is TGTGCCATCAGGGAGCCCAGGGATAGTAGCACAGATACGCAGTATTTT.

A few counts support this clone. In nucleotides, the CDR3 is TGTGCCAGCAGCCAGCCCAGGGGGCGCGGGGCCAACGTCCTGACTTTC. Residues: CASSQPRGRGANVLTF. The J gene is TRBJ2-6, the V gene TRBV2, with TRBD1 matching over 8 bases. Germline-derived CDR1 and CDR2 are SNHLY and FYNNEI. The CDR3 runs to 16 residues. V trimming: 6 bases; J trimming: 4 bases; junction bases outside the gene matches: 8.

Only one count was recorded for this clone. The chain uses TRBV4-2 and TRBJ2-7; D might be TRBD1 (5 bases). Trimming cost V 1 base and J 7 bases, with 14 bases left between them. The germline gives CDR1 LGHNA, CDR2 YNFKEQ. The CDR3 sequence is 14 residues long. CDR3 loop: CASSQGQSLREQYF. The CDR3 region has the DNA TGTGCCAGCAGCCAAGGACAGAGCCTACGGGAGCAGTACTTC.

The chain employs TRBV2 and TRBJ1-2; D unresolved. This CDR3 is 15 amino acids long. V was cut by 3 bases and J by 4 bases, with 15 bases left in between. Germline loops: CDR1 SNHLY, CDR2 FYNNEI. The CDR3 sequence: CASSDPRVPGYGYTF. The CDR3, as DNA: TGTGCCAGCAGTGACCCGAGGGTTCCGGGCTATGGCTACACCTTC.

The chain links TRBV30 to TRBJ2-3; no clear D gene. Germline V CDR1 and CDR2: GTSNPN, SVGIG (reference sequence). Trimming took off 0 bases at V and 2 bases at J, with 3 bases between the two ends. The CDR3 consists of 12 residues. The chain's CDR3 is CAWSVYTDTQYF. For the CDR3, the DNA is TGTGCCTGGAGTGTCTACACAGATACGCAGTATTTT.

The chain couples TRBV30 to TRBJ1-4, with 9 bases fitting TRBD1. This CDR3 has 14 residues. With 5 bases clipped from V and 8 bases from J, the junction kept 9 bases outside the gene matches. Germline V CDR1 and CDR2: GTSNPN, SVGIG (reference sequence). The CDR3 nucleotides read TGTGCCTGGGATCCTGCCGGGACAGGGGAAAAACTGTTTTTT. Amino acid sequence: CAWDPAGTGEKLFF. The full variable domain, completed using reference TRBV30 and TRBJ1-4, is SQTIHQWPATLVQPVGSPLSLECTVEGTSNPNLYWYRQAAGRGLQLLFYSVGIGQISSEVPQNLSASRPQDRQFILSSKKLLLSDSGFYLCAWDPAGTGEKLFFGSGTQLSVL.

This chain connects TRBV5-5 to TRBJ2-7, with D possibly TRBD1 on 5 matching bases. CDR3 length equals 14 residues. The V end lost 1 base, the J end lost 4 bases, and 12 bases lay between the germline ends. Per the germline V gene, CDR1 is SGHKS and CDR2 is YYEKEE (reference sequence). CDR3 loop: CASSLRQGYYEQYF. In nucleotides, the CDR3 is TGTGCCAGCAGCTTGAGGCAGGGATATTACGAGCAGTACTTC.